Presented here are 18 T cell receptor beta chains from one specimen sequenced in a study of T-cell reconstitution after alpha-beta-depleted transplantation in children. Unique molecular identifiers were used to barcode this TCRbeta library. MiXCR, applied by TCRdb to the PCR reads, yields one record per CDR3 protein. The sample shows 150,000 to 200,000 distinct CDR3 sequences, 6.3% of them seen only once. This specimen was PBMCs, taken before TCRalphabeta/CD19-depleted stem cell transplant. These receptors all stem from a girl less than two years old with combined immunodeficiency, due to receive a stem cell transplant.

This clonotype was counted ten times or more. V gene TRBV12-3 or TRBV12-4 combines with J gene TRBJ1-3; D might be TRBD1 (6 bases). CDR3 size: 15 residues. Between the trimmed V and J ends, which lost 6 bases and 3 bases, there was a span of 15 bases. The DNA for the CDR3 is TGTGCCAGCAGCCAGGGGATAACCCTTGGAAACACCATATATTTT. This gives the protein CASSQGITLGNTIYF.

A few counts support this clonotype. V gene TRBV7-2 combines with J gene TRBJ2-5; D is perhaps TRBD2 (6 bases). Trimming removed 3 bases at V and 1 base at J, with 12 bases between. The CDR3 loop spans 15 amino acids. Germline assignment: CDR1 SGHTA and CDR2 FQGNSA. CDR3 loop: CASSLSRDFQETQYF. CDR3 coding DNA: TGTGCCAGCAGCTTGAGCCGGGACTTCCAAGAGACCCAGTACTTC.

This clonotype has more than one count but fewer than ten. This chain joins TRBV5-1 and TRBJ2-3, with D possibly being TRBD1 (6 bases). Germline V gene data show CDR1 as SGHRS and CDR2 as YFSETQ. This CDR3 is built from 21 residues. V lost 0 bases to trimming and J lost 0 bases, with 26 bases between them. For the CDR3, the DNA is TGCGCCAGCAGCTTGGCCCTCGGGTCGGGACACCCAGTTCTTAGCACAGATACGCAGTATTTT. Translating gives CASSLALGSGHPVLSTDTQYF.

Ten or more counts support this clonotype. The V and J genes are TRBV14 and TRBJ1-1; D is possibly TRBD1 (6 bases). V lost 0 bases, J lost 0 bases, and 14 bases lay in between. The CDR3 has 17 residues. CDR1 and CDR2 from the germline V gene are SGHDN and FVKESK. CDR3 DNA: TGTGCCAGCAGCCAAGAGTCGGGGGCAGGGGTGAACACTGAAGCTTTCTTT. Translated: CASSQESGAGVNTEAFF.

This clonotype was picked up many times. The chain carries TRBV29-1 and TRBJ2-3; D possibly uses TRBD1 or TRBD2 (5 bases each). CDR3 size: 12 residues. V was cut by 2 bases and J by 7 bases, with 10 bases left in between. Germline CDR1 SQVTM, CDR2 ANQGSEA. CDR3 amino acids: CSVERDLYTQYF. The CDR3 DNA reads as TGCAGCGTTGAACGGGACCTCTATACGCAGTATTTT.

A few counts support this clonotype. This sequence joins TRBV15 and TRBJ1-1; D not certain. The CDR3 loop spans 15 amino acids. The germline V and J ends were trimmed by 0 bases and 0 bases, with 8 bases remaining between them. Germline V gene lookup returns CDR1 LNHNV and CDR2 YYDKDF (reference sequence). This chain's CDR3 is CATSRDKAVNTEAFF. The CDR3 DNA follows: TGTGCCACCAGCAGAGATAAAGCAGTGAACACTGAAGCTTTCTTT.

This clonotype was detected only a few times. This chain links TRBV4-3 with TRBJ2-1; no firm D call. Germline V gene data show CDR1 as LGHNA and CDR2 as YSLEER. The V gene lost 0 bases and the J gene lost 8 bases, with 11 bases spanning the gap. The CDR3 contains 14 residues. The CDR3 spells CASSQDSVSDEQFF. DNA for the CDR3: TGCGCCAGCAGCCAAGATTCAGTTTCCGATGAGCAGTTCTTC.

This clonotype came up many times. The CDR3 loop is CASSPSNQPQHF. The CDR3 coding sequence is TGTGCCAGCTCACCAAGCAATCAGCCCCAGCATTTT. The V and J genes are TRBV18 and TRBJ1-5; no firm D call. Trimming shortened V by 2 bases and J by 1 base, and 0 bases separated the two germline ends. CDR1 KGHSH and CDR2 LQKENI come from the germline V gene. The CDR3 has 12 residues.

The sample holds many counts of this clonotype. The CDR3 sequence is CASSYSGGYNEQFF. CDR3 DNA sequence: TGTGCCAGCAGTTACTCAGGGGGCTACAATGAGCAGTTCTTC. The chain combines TRBV6-2 or TRBV6-3 with TRBJ2-1; a weak D match, TRBD1 (6 bases). The CDR3 extends over 14 amino acids. V was clipped by 0 bases and J by 3 bases, with 6 bases between them. The germline V gene encodes CDR1 MNHEY and CDR2 SVGEGT.

The chain has TRBV4-3 and TRBJ1-1; TRBD1 is a possible D gene (6 bases). The germline V gene encodes CDR1 LGHNA and CDR2 YSLEER. Trimming cost V 3 bases and J 7 bases, with 21 bases left between them. The CDR3 sequence is 16 residues long. CDR3 loop: CASSHATTGTPIEAFF. Here the CDR3 DNA reads TGCGCCAGCAGCCACGCCACAACAGGGACCCCAATTGAAGCTTTCTTT.

This clonotype was seen repeatedly, ten times or more. CDR3 nucleotides: TGTGCCAGCAGCTTGATAGGGGGGTACGAGCAGTACTTC. It translates to CASSLIGGYEQYF. The chain joins TRBV5-6 to TRBJ2-7; D may match TRBD1 or TRBD2 (6 bases each). The germline V gene has CDR1 SGHDT and CDR2 YYEEEE. There are 13 residues in the CDR3. V gave up 1 base and J gave up 4 bases, with 9 bases separating them.

This clonotype was seen ten or more times. The V and J genes are TRBV18 and TRBJ2-7, with D perhaps assigned TRBD1 or TRBD2 (6 bases each). Trimming took 3 bases from V and 3 from J, leaving 15 bases between them. The CDR3 length is 15 residues. Germline V lookup: CDR1 KGHSH, CDR2 LQKENI. CDR3 coding DNA: TGTGCCAGCTCACCCGGGGGCGCTTATTACTACGAGCAGTACTTC. This encodes CASSPGGAYYYEQYF.

This clonotype was observed at least ten times. The chain recombines TRBV12-3 or TRBV12-4 with TRBJ2-3; D possibly corresponds to TRBD1 (5 bases). This CDR3 has 15 amino acids. V lost 4 bases and J lost 1, with 12 bases in between. CDR3 in amino acids: CASSSEGAGTDTQYF. The CDR3 DNA reads as TGTGCCAGCAGTTCAGAAGGGGCGGGCACAGATACGCAGTATTTT.

The J gene is TRBJ2-7, the V gene TRBV3-1; tentative D call: TRBD2 (6 bases). CDR3 size: 17 residues. From germline, CDR1 is LGHDT and CDR2 YNNKEL (reference sequence). V was clipped by 1 base and J by 4 bases, with 20 bases between them. Written as DNA, the CDR3 is TGTGCCAGCAGCCAAGGAGGGGTGGCGGGATGGACATACGAGCAGTACTTC. Translation: CASSQGGVAGWTYEQYF.

In this sample, this clonotype turned up many times. The CDR3 here is CASSQTGTELNYGYTF. DNA for the CDR3: TGTGCCAGCAGCCAAACTGGGACGGAACTTAACTATGGCTACACCTTC. This sequence joins TRBV3-1 and TRBJ1-2; D may be TRBD1 (5 bases). In germline, CDR1 is LGHDT, CDR2 YNNKEL (reference sequence). The CDR3 is 16 residues long. With 2 bases removed from V and 1 base from J, the gap between germline ends came to 14 bases.

This clonotype was seen ten or more times. The chain recombines TRBV6-2 or TRBV6-3 with TRBJ2-1, with D perhaps being TRBD1 or TRBD2 (5 bases each). The V end was cut by 6 bases, the J end by 3 bases, with 18 bases between. Per germline, CDR1 MNHEY and CDR2 SVGEGT. CDR3 length equals 16 residues. DNA for the CDR3: TGTGCCAGCAGGGGGACCAACAAACCCTACTACAATGAGCAGTTCTTC. Protein: CASRGTNKPYYNEQFF.

A word on this clonotype: A much larger clone differs by one base, so this may be a read error. This chain links TRBV25-1 with TRBJ2-1; 10 bases are a match to TRBD2. V was clipped by 10 bases and J by 2 bases; unmatched bases: 8. Germline V gene sequence: CDR1 MGHDK, CDR2 SYGVNS. The CDR3 contains 15 residues. CDR3 nucleotide sequence: TGTGCCAACAGATCCGGGACTAGCGCCTACAATGAGCAGTTCTTC. It encodes CANRSGTSAYNEQFF.

This clonotype has a count of ten or more. This chain joins TRBV4-2 and TRBJ2-3; a possible D gene is TRBD1 (5 bases). The CDR3 loop spans 15 amino acids. V lost 2 bases and J 4 bases, leaving 13 bases between the germline ends. Germline loops: CDR1 LGHNA, CDR2 YNFKEQ. The CDR3 nucleotides are TGTGCCAGCAGCCAATCGGCGGAAGGGGCAGATACGCAGTATTTT. Amino acid sequence: CASSQSAEGADTQYF.